The 2 T cell receptor beta chains in this list originate from one sample, sequenced in a study of identical twins (dated by TCRdb to 2016 to 2017). Libraries were built with 5' RACE. The instrument was an Illumina HiSeq 2000. TCRdb's own reprocessing of the public reads used fastp at Q25 and MiXCR and kept productive beta chains. Rows with a matching CDR3 protein are joined into one entry that keeps the most common DNA and genes. The sample data list roughly 1.6 million distinct CDR3 sequences, and 32% of these were observed just once. The ten largest clones capture approximately 0.29% of the sample. Sequencing was carried out using cord blood. These receptor sequences come from a newborn girl in good health.

This chain joins TRBV28 and TRBJ2-3; unclear D gene. Deletions cut 3 bases from V and 1 base from J, with 11 bases between. The germline gives CDR1 MDHEN, CDR2 SYDVKM. The CDR3 is made up of 15 amino acids. This CDR3 is CASSFGVWGTDTQYF. The CDR3 bases are TGTGCCAGCAGTTTTGGCGTCTGGGGCACAGATACGCAGTATTTT.

With regard to this clonotype: A read error may account for a junction end that differs from germline. The chain combines TRBV7-7 with TRBJ2-1; D is perhaps TRBD2 (5 bases). This CDR3 is 13 amino acids long. Germline V gene sequence: CDR1 SSHAT, CDR2 FNYEAQ (reference sequence). The CDR3: CASSLAPQDEQFF. In DNA, the CDR3 is TGTGCTAGCAGCTTAGCGCCCCAGGATGAGCAGTTCTTC.